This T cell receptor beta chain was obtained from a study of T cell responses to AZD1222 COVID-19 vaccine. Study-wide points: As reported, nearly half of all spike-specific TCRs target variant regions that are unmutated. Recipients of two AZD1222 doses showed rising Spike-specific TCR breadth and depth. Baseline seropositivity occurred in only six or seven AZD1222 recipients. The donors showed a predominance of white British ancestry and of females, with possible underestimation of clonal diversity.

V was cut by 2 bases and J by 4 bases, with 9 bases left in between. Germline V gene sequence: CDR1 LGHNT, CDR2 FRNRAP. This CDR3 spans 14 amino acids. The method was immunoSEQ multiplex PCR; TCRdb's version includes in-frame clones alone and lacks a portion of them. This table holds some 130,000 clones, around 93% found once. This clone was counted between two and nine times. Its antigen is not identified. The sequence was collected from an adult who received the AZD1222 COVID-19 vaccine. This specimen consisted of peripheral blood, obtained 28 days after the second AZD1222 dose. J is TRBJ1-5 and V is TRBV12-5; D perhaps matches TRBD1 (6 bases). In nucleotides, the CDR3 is TGTGCTAGTGGTTTGTCTCAGGGGAATCAGCCCCAGCATTTT. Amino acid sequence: CASGLSQGNQPQHF. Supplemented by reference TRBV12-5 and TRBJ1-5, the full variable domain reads DARVTQTPRHKVTEMGQEVTMRCQPILGHNTVFWYRQTMMQGLELLAYFRNRAPLDDSGMPKDRFSAEMPDATLATLKIQPSEPRDSAVYFCASGLSQGNQPQHFGDGTRLSIL.